This T cell receptor (beta chain) was sequenced for a study of shared clonotypes between healthy human individuals. V gave up 4 bases and J gave up 0 bases; unmatched junction bases: 6. The CDR3 sequence is 16 residues long. Germline lookup yields CDR1 LNHDA and CDR2 SQIVND (reference sequence). Libraries were prepared by immunoSEQ multiplex PCR; TCRdb keeps only in-frame clonotypes and omits some of them. The sample consists of about a million clones, roughly 77% of them appearing once. This clone was seen only a few times. The investigators split CD4+ cells into a CD45RA+ naive subset and a CD45RA-negative memory subset.

This chain connects TRBV19 to TRBJ1-5, with 7 nucleotides matching TRBD1. The sample comprised memory CD4+ T cells from PBMCs. Subset given: CD45RA-negative fraction. The receptor's source is a young man in good health. Some clones in this sample may be carry-over from other donors' samples. Here the CDR3 reads CASSSGQVASNQPQHF. DNA of the CDR3: TGTGCCAGTAGTAGTGGACAGGTGGCTAGCAATCAGCCCCAGCATTTT.